This entry concerns a single TCR beta chain. Its matching antigen is unknown. The table came from immunoSEQ multiplex PCR; TCRdb's copy has only in-frame clones and leaves some out. The listing contains about 9,100 clones. This CDR3 spans 16 amino acids. The DNA is unrecorded. In germline, CDR1 is ENHRY, CDR2 SYGVKD. The sample belongs to a study of synovial regulatory T cells in juvenile arthritis. Study-wide points: Synovial Treg CDR3 sequences overlapped more with iaTregs than other circulating Tregs. TCR diversity was lower in inflammation-associated blood Treg cells than in other blood Treg cells.

Sequencing input: Treg cells from blood. Indicated subset: remaining (HLA-DR-negative) circulating blood Treg cells. The V call is TRBV10-3, the J call TRBJ2-5; the D call from TCRdb, TRBD2, cannot be confirmed without DNA. The receptor comes from a donor younger than 30 with juvenile idiopathic arthritis. Here the CDR3 reads CAISEFAGRAQAEQYF.